This record looks at one TCR beta chain sequence and its context. The antigen this receptor binds is unknown. Base qualities are missing; no much larger clone stands one base away. The V end loses 0 bases and the J end loses 8 bases, and a stretch of 10 bases separates them. From the cysteine through the phenylalanine, the CDR3 covers 14 amino acids. Kept here is only the CDR3 DNA, which spans 42 bases and is read in frame from base 1. CDR1 and CDR2 are read off the germline V gene as MNHNS and SASEGT. The data originate from a study of blood T cell repertoires in COVID-19 (dated by TCRdb to 2020 to 2021). About the investigation overall: Collaborator samples came from the United States, Italy and Spain and covered acute and convalescent phases of COVID-19. Where available, HLA class I and class II types were taken from metadata supplied by the sample provider and were not determined by assay-based typing. The repertoires were released in a freely available public database intended as a resource for research on the immune response to SARS-CoV-2. The dataset comprised deeply sampled blood TCRbeta repertoires from subjects exposed to, actively infected with, or recovered from COVID-19. The prospective study material was composed of cDNA or gDNA derived from T cells, B-cell-depleted T cells, or PBMCs. The samples were drawn from two sources: the first 160 participants of the ongoing ImmuneRACE study, and 1,254 subjects contributed by 6 global collaborators. Sample metadata almost always included a de-identified subject ID, COVID-19 status, age in years and sex. What the work shows at the level of the full study, not this receptor alone: Clinical and demographic metadata were provided uncurated, with the amount varying by source and participant.

TCRbeta CDR3 regions were amplified from genomic DNA using the immunoSEQ Assay, a bias-controlled multiplex PCR. The authors processed their data as follows. The number of nucleated cells in each sample was estimated from the amplification of reference gene primers within the assay. Sequence reads were collapsed and filtered to measure the absolute abundance of every unique TCRbeta CDR3 rearrangement. Productive Simpson clonality was computed per sample as the square root of Simpson's diversity index over productive rearrangements. TCRdb limited this immuneACCESS table to in-frame rearrangements with V and J called. A share of clones is missing; checked studies link under half to unresolved V genes, and the rest is unexplained. V and J calls and clone size are as listed in that table; D and trimming were resolved from the DNA. Counted in this sample were approximately 220,000 clones; over 70% of them appeared once. The leading ten clones occupy 25% to 35% of the sample.

The collaborating institutions used their own protocols to collect whole blood in K2EDTA tubes. For TCRbeta analysis, collaborators shipped samples as frozen whole blood, isolated PBMCs, or DNA extracted from either of those sample types. The sequence was obtained from a man aged 35 to 55 with acute or convalescent COVID-19. The chain couples TRBV6-1 to TRBJ1-4; the D gene remains uncertain. Sequenced sample: peripheral blood. The CDR3 sequence is CASSEAASSEKLFF. The base sequence is TGTGCCAGCAGTGAAGCGGCGTCTAGCGAAAAACTGTTTTTT.